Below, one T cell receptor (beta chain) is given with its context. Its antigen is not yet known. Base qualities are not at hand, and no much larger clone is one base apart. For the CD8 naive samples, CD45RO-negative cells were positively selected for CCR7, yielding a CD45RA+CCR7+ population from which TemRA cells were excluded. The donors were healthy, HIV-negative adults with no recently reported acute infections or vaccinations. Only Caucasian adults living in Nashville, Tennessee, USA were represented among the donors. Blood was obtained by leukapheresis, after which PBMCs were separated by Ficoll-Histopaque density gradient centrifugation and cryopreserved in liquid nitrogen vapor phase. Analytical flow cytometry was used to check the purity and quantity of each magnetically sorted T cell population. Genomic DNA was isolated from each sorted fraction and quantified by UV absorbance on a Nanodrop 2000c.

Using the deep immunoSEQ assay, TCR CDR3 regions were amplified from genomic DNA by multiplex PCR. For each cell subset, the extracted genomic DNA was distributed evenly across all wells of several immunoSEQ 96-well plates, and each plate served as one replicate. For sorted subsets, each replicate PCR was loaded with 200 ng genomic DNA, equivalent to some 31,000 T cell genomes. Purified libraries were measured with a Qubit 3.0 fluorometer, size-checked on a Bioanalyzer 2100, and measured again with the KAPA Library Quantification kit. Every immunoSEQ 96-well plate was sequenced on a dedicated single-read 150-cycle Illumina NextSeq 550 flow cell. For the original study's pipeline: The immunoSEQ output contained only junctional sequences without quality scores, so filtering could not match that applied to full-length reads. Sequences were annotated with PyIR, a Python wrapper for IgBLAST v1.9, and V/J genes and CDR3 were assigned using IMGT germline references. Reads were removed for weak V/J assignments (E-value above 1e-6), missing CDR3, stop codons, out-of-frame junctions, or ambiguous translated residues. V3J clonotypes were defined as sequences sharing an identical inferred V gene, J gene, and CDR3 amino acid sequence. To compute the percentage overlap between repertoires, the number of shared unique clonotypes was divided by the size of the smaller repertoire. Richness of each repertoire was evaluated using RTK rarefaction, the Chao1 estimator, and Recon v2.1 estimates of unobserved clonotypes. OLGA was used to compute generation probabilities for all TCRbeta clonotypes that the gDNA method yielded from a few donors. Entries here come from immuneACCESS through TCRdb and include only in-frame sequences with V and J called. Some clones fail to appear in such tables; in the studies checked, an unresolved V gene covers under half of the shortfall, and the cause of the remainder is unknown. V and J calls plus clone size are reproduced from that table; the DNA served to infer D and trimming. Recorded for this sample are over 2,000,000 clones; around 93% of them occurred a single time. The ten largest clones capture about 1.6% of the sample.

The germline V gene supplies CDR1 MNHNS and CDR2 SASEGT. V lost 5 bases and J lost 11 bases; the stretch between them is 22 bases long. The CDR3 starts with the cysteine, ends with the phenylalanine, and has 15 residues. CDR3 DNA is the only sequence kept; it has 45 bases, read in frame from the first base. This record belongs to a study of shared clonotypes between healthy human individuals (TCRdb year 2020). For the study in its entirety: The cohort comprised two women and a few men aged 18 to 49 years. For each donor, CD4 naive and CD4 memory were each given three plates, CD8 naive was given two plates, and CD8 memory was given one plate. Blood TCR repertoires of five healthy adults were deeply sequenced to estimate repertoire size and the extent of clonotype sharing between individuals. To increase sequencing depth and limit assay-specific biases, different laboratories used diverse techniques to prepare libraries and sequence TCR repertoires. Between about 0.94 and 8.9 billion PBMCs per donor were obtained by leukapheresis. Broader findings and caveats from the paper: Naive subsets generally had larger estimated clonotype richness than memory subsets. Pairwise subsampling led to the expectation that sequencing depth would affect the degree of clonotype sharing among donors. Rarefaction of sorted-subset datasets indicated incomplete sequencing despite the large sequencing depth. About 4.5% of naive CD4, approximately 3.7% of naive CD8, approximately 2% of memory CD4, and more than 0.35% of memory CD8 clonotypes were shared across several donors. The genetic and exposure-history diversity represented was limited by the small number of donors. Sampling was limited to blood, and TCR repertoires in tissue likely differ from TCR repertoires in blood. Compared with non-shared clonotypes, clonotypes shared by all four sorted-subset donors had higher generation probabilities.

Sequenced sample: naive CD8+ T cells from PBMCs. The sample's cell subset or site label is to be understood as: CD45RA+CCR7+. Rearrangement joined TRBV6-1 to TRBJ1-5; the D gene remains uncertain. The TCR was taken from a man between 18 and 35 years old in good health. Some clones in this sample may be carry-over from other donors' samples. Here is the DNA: TGTGCCAGCAGTATGGATATGCTCCGAGATCGGGCCCAGCATTTT. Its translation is CASSMDMLRDRAQHF.